This T cell receptor (beta chain) was sequenced in a study of radiotherapy plus CTLA-4 blockade in lung cancer. Whole-study context: The study recorded objective responses in roughly 18% of patients and disease control in 25% to 35%. General study results and limits: Following radiotherapy plus ipilimumab, tumor-derived TCR clones expanded in the blood. Early blood T cell clone changes and increased post-radiation serum interferon-beta were reportedly the strongest response predictors.

The germline gives CDR1 MDHEN, CDR2 SYDVKM. The CDR3 spans 14 residues. After removal of 4 bases from V and 5 bases from J, the junction contained 5 bases not matched to a gene. Receiving focal radiation plus CTLA-4 blockade with ipilimumab were patients who had chemo-refractory metastatic non-small-cell lung cancer. Using immunoSEQ multiplex PCR, the repertoire was profiled, and TCRdb retains in-frame clones only, with some absent. The sample lists more than 65,000 clones; around 86% were seen once. With regard to this clone: Its antigen is unidentified.

J is TRBJ2-3 and V is TRBV28; 8 bases agree with TRBD1. This clonotype originated in a human donor with non-small cell lung cancer who had stable disease on radiotherapy plus ipilimumab. The sample consisted of peripheral blood, taken from a patient treated with radiotherapy plus ipilimumab. The CDR3 protein is CASSSQGALDTQYF. The CDR3, as DNA: TGTGCCAGCAGTTCCCAGGGGGCCTTAGATACGCAGTATTTT.